This entry lists 20 T cell receptor beta chains sequenced from one sample in a study of cytomegalovirus exposure and HLA in healthy donors. PCR employed 60 Vbeta and 13 Jbeta primers. The repertoire was sequenced with immunoSEQ multiplex PCR; TCRdb's copy has only in-frame clones and lacks some. The table records 150,000 to 200,000 clones, 75% to 80% of them present only once. The specimen was PBMCs. These receptors were taken from a woman in her thirties in good health and CMV-seropositive.

This clone was counted only a few times. The rearrangement uses TRBV6-6 and TRBJ2-3; 8 bases fit TRBD2. Germline V lookup: CDR1 MNHNY, CDR2 SVGAGI (reference sequence). CDR3 length: 13 residues. The ends lost 6 bases at V and 6 bases at J; junction bases unmatched: 5. The CDR3 loop reads CASRFSGSDTQYF. The CDR3 DNA is TGTGCCAGCAGGTTCAGCGGGAGTGATACGCAGTATTTT.

This clone was picked up one time. The gene calls are TRBV4-1 and TRBJ1-4, with 7 bases lining up with TRBD1. CDR1 is MGHRA and CDR2 is YSYEKL in the germline V gene. This CDR3 has 17 amino acids. With V trimmed by 0 bases and J by 5 bases, 9 bases remained unmatched. CDR3 in DNA: TGCGCCAGCAGCCAAGATCGAGGCGGGACAGTGAATGAAAAACTGTTTTTT. Protein product: CASSQDRGGTVNEKLFF.

The chain recombines TRBV6-5 with TRBJ2-5; possibly TRBD2 for D (6 bases). V lost 0 bases to trimming and J lost 2 bases, with 7 bases between them. CDR1 is MNHEY, CDR2 SVGAGI, per germline. The CDR3 runs 14 residues. The CDR3 bases are TGTGCCAGCAGTTACTCTAGCGGACAAGAGACCCAGTACTTC. Amino acids: CASSYSSGQETQYF.

CDR3 nucleotide sequence: TGTGCCAGCAGACCACGACAGGATTTCCACGAGCAGTACTTC. Protein: CASRPRQDFHEQYF. This chain connects TRBV6-5 to TRBJ2-7, with D perhaps matching TRBD1 (6 bases). V lost 6 bases to trimming and J lost 5 bases, with 17 bases between them. Per the germline V gene, CDR1 is MNHEY and CDR2 is SVGAGI. The CDR3 loop spans 14 amino acids.

This rearrangement joins TRBV28 to TRBJ1-1; D gene unclear. Per the germline V gene, CDR1 is MDHEN and CDR2 is SYDVKM. The ends were cut back, 5 bases at V and 1 base at J, with 11 bases in the middle. The CDR3 spans 14 residues. This CDR3 is CASSLPGRNTEAFF. Here the CDR3 DNA reads TGTGCCAGCAGTCTCCCGGGTAGGAACACTGAAGCTTTCTTT.

The DNA for the CDR3 is TGTGCCAGCAGGGAGTGGGCGGGGATTGGCGCAGATACGCAGTATTTT. This translates into CASREWAGIGADTQYF. The V and J genes are TRBV2 and TRBJ2-3; possible D gene TRBD2, 6 bases. Germline CDR1 reads SNHLY; CDR2 reads FYNNEI. The CDR3 consists of 16 residues. Between the trimmed V and J ends, which lost 6 bases and 4 bases, there was a span of 20 bases.

The chain couples TRBV6-5 to TRBJ2-7; TRBD2 agrees at 10 bases. V lost 6 bases, J lost 2 bases, and 7 bases stayed unmatched. This CDR3 region has 15 residues. Per germline, CDR1 MNHEY and CDR2 SVGAGI. The CDR3 is CASRSRGLAAYEQYF. CDR3 DNA sequence: TGTGCCAGCAGATCACGCGGACTAGCGGCCTACGAGCAGTACTTC.

This sequence joins TRBV19 and TRBJ2-5, with 9 bases aligning to TRBD2. Germline V lookup: CDR1 LNHDA, CDR2 SQIVND (reference sequence). This CDR3 is built from 15 residues. V gave up 6 bases and J gave up 4 bases; unmatched junction bases: 9. The CDR3 region is CASRTVAGASETQYF. CDR3 nucleotide sequence: TGTGCCAGTAGGACGGTAGCGGGAGCGTCAGAGACCCAGTACTTC.

This clone was seen a few times. The V and J genes are TRBV4-3 and TRBJ1-1; 8 nucleotides match TRBD1. This CDR3 has 14 amino acids. Looked up from germline, CDR1 is LGHNA and CDR2 is YSLEER. J was trimmed by 5 bases and V by 1 base; bases with no gene match: 3. CDR3 nucleotides: TGCGCCAGCAGCCAAGGGGACAGGAGGACTGAAGCTTTCTTT. It specifies CASSQGDRRTEAFF.

The chain uses TRBV2 and TRBJ1-4, with a possible D match to TRBD1 (6 bases). CDR3 length: 14 amino acids. Germline V lookup: CDR1 SNHLY, CDR2 FYNNEI. V lost 6 bases and J lost 5, with 13 bases in between. The CDR3, as DNA: TGTGCCAGCAGGACGGGGGGGCAAAATGAAAAACTGTTTTTT. This encodes CASRTGGQNEKLFF.

This clone is a singleton in its sample. The CDR3 does not close with the conserved phenylalanine or tryptophan, likely indicating a read error. The chain combines TRBV5-4 with TRBJ1-2; 9 bases line up with TRBD1. With V trimmed by 3 bases and J by 6 bases, 3 bases remained unmatched. The CDR3 loop spans 13 amino acids. Per germline, CDR1 SGHNT and CDR2 YYREEE (reference sequence). This CDR3 is CASSWTGANGYTL. The CDR3 nucleotides are TGTGCCAGCAGCTGGACAGGGGCCAATGGCTACACCCTC.

The V and J genes are TRBV9 and TRBJ2-7, with TRBD1 matching 9 bases. The CDR3 runs 16 residues. Germline lookup yields CDR1 SGDLS and CDR2 YYNGEE. With 0 bases clipped from V and 2 bases from J, the junction kept 6 bases outside the gene matches. CDR3 nucleotides: TGTGCCAGCAGCGTAGGTGTACAGGGGGCTGCCTACGAGCAGTACTTC. Amino acids: CASSVGVQGAAYEQYF. The entire variable domain, with the rest obtained from reference TRBV9 and TRBJ2-7, is as follows: DSGVTQTPKHLITATGQRVTLRCSPRSGDLSVYWYQQSLDQGLQFLIQYYNGEERAKGNILERFSAQQFPDLHSELNLSSLELGDSALYFCASSVGVQGAAYEQYFGPGTRLTVT.

J is TRBJ2-1 and V is TRBV27, with 7 bases that match TRBD2. Germline CDR1 MNHEY, CDR2 SMNVEV (reference sequence). The CDR3 runs 14 residues. V lost 4 bases to trimming and J lost 3 bases; unmatched junction nucleotides: 3. The CDR3 loop is CASSWGGSYNEQFF. CDR3 nucleotide sequence: TGTGCCAGCAGTTGGGGGGGAAGCTACAATGAGCAGTTCTTC.

The chain joins TRBV25-1 to TRBJ2-5; the D is unclear. V lost 6 bases to trimming and J lost 9 bases, with 8 bases between them. The CDR3 covers 10 residues. Germline lookup yields CDR1 MGHDK and CDR2 SYGVNS. CDR3 sequence: CASSHYAQYF. The CDR3 coding sequence is TGTGCCAGCAGCCACTATGCCCAGTACTTC.

This chain joins TRBV11-3 and TRBJ1-1; D is ambiguous. Germline V gene lookup returns CDR1 SGHNT and CDR2 YENEEA. This CDR3 has 13 residues. The V gene lost 1 base and the J gene lost 9 bases, with 12 bases spanning the gap. CDR3 coding DNA: TGTGCCAGCAGCTTAGCTAACTCACGCCAAGCTTTCTTT. It yields the protein CASSLANSRQAFF.

This clone was counted only a few times. One junction end does not reproduce the germline sequence, and a read error may be involved. This rearrangement joins TRBV7-7 to TRBJ2-3, with 11 bases identical to TRBD2. Per germline, CDR1 SSHAT and CDR2 FNYEAQ (reference sequence). The CDR3 runs to 15 residues. This CDR3 reads CASSLAGGATDTQYF. CDR3 sequence (DNA): TGTGCTAGCAGCTTAGCGGGGGGGGCCACAGATACGCAGTATTTT.

This clone was counted only a few times. The chain carries TRBV5-1 and TRBJ2-5, with D maybe TRBD1 (5 bases). Per the germline V gene, CDR1 is SGHRS and CDR2 is YFSETQ. With 1 base removed from V and 5 bases from J, the gap between germline ends came to 12 bases. The CDR3 loop spans 14 amino acids. CDR3 sequence reads: CASSLFQSGETQYF. The CDR3 coding sequence is TGCGCCAGCAGCTTGTTCCAGTCAGGGGAGACCCAGTACTTC.

In nucleotides, the CDR3 is TGCGCCAGCAGCCAAGATCTAGGGGTCGGCATTCAGTACTTC. This encodes CASSQDLGVGIQYF. The chain carries TRBV4-3 and TRBJ2-4; D is perhaps TRBD1 (5 bases). V gave up 0 bases and J gave up 9 bases, with 12 bases separating them. CDR1 and CDR2 from the germline V gene are LGHNA and YSLEER. This CDR3 has 14 amino acids.

This chain links TRBV6-5 with TRBJ1-1, with D unclear. Germline CDR1 MNHEY, CDR2 SVGAGI. V lost 5 bases, J lost 5 bases, and 15 bases lay in between. The CDR3 runs 14 residues. The CDR3 protein is CASSTSPAGTEAFF. In DNA, the CDR3 is TGTGCCAGCAGTACCTCCCCTGCCGGGACTGAAGCTTTCTTT.

The chain combines TRBV15 with TRBJ1-2; D is perhaps TRBD1 (5 bases). V lost 5 bases, J lost 9 bases, and 10 bases lay in between. The CDR3 has 11 amino acids. The germline V gene encodes CDR1 LNHNV and CDR2 YYDKDF (reference sequence). This chain's CDR3 is CATSSDSSYTF. The CDR3 DNA sequence: TGTGCCACCAGCTCCGACAGTAGCTACACCTTC.